The rows below give T cell receptor beta chains drawn from one sample of a study of graft-versus-host responses after intestinal transplantation. Sequencing used immunoSEQ multiplex PCR; TCRdb keeps in-frame clones, though not all of them. The table has tens of thousands of clones, around 95% seen once; the top ten hold approximately 0.5%. These receptors lack a known antigen. This material consisted of unstimulated CD8+ T cells sorted from spleen or lymph node cells, taken before intestinal transplant. All receptors come from a human donor who received an intestinal transplant. The CDR3 runs from the conserved cysteine through the conserved F or W. D genes are given only for firm matches. Some rows have no size entry. The others give once, few or many, or a class for an expanded clone.

once,TRBV30,TRBD1,TRBJ1-5,TGTGCCTGGAGCCCCGGGACAGGGGGAAGCAATCAGCCCCAGCATTTT,CAWSPGTGGSNQPQHF
NA,TRBV7-9,NA,TRBJ2-7,TGTGCCAGCAGCTCGCGAGGGGCTTACGAGCAGTACTTC,CASSSRGAYEQYF
NA,TRBV7-9,NA,TRBJ1-1,TGTGCCAGCAGCTTATCCAGGGATGAAGCTTTCTTT,CASSLSRDEAFF
once,TRBV7-9,NA,TRBJ1-4,TGTGCCAGCAGCTTAAGTGAAAAACTGTTTTTT,CASSLSEKLFF
NA,TRBV27,NA,TRBJ1-6,TGTGCCAGCAGTACACAGAGCTCCTATAATTCACCCCTCCACTTT,CASSTQSSYNSPLHF
NA,TRBV27,NA,TRBJ1-2,TGTGCCAGCAAGGCAGGAGACGGTTACTATGGCTACACCTTC,CASKAGDGYYGYTF
NA,TRBV25-1,TRBD2,TRBJ2-7,TGTGCCAGCAGTGAATCCGGAACTAGCGGAGCCGAGCAGTACTTC,CASSESGTSGAEQYF
NA,TRBV4-1,NA,TRBJ1-1,TGCGCCAGCAGCCAAGACCCCCGGCTGAACACTGAAGCTTTCTTT,CASSQDPRLNTEAFF
NA,TRBV7-9,NA,TRBJ2-3,TGTGCCAGCAGCTCCTCGAGGATAGATACGCAGTATTTT,CASSSSRIDTQYF
once,TRBV7-9,TRBD1,TRBJ2-5,TGTGCCAGCAGCTTCCCGGGACAGGGGACTATGGGGGAGACCCAGTACTTC,CASSFPGQGTMGETQYF
NA,TRBV11-2,NA,TRBJ2-1,TGTGCCAGCAGCTGGGAAGGGGGACTACTCAATGAGCAGTTCTTC,CASSWEGGLLNEQFF
NA,TRBV7-2,NA,TRBJ2-2,TGTGCCAGCAGCTTAGCGAGGATGGACACCGGGGAGCTGTTTTTT,CASSLARMDTGELFF
NA,TRBV6-4,NA,TRBJ2-7,TGTGCCAGCAGTACTAGCTCCTACGAGCAGTACTTC,CASSTSSYEQYF
NA,TRBV6-1,NA,TRBJ2-7,TGTGCCAGCAGTGCTAGCCTAATACGCGAGCAGTACTTC,CASSASLIREQYF
NA,TRBV2,NA,TRBJ2-1,TGTGCCAGCAGTGAAGCGGTAGCGGATCTCTCCTACAATGAGCAGTTCTTC,CASSEAVADLSYNEQFF
once,TRBV28,NA,TRBJ2-2,TGTGCCAGCAGTTTACAGCTGGACACCGGGGAGCTGTTTTTT,CASSLQLDTGELFF
NA,TRBV30,NA,TRBJ2-2,TGTGCCTGGAGTGTACGGGGAGGAACGAGCACCGGGGAGCTGTTTTTT,CAWSVRGGTSTGELFF
NA,TRBV19,NA,TRBJ2-2,TGTGCCAGTAGTATGAGGTTAGAAGTGGCCGGGGAGCTGTTTTTT,CASSMRLEVAGELFF
few,TRBV28,TRBD2,TRBJ2-3,TGTGCCAGCAGTTTCTTAGCGGGTACAGATACGCAGTATTTT,CASSFLAGTDTQYF
once,TRBV10-2,NA,TRBJ1-1,TGCGCCAGCAGTGAGGGGGACACTGAAGCTTTCTTT,CASSEGDTEAFF
NA,TRBV11-3,NA,TRBJ2-1,TGTGCCAGCAGCTTAGGTAAATACAATGAGCAGTTCTTC,CASSLGKYNEQFF
NA,TRBV5-1,NA,TRBJ2-5,TGCGCCAGCAGCACAACTGGACACTGGCTGACCGAAGAGACCCAGTACTTC,CASSTTGHWLTEETQYF
NA,TRBV27,TRBD1,TRBJ2-4,TGTGCCAGCGAGGACAGGCCAAAAAACATTCAGTACTTC,CASEDRPKNIQYF
NA,TRBV12-2,NA,TRBJ1-2,TGTGCAAGTCGCTCAGGGACAGGGATCTCCTCTTCTCGTGGCTACACCTTC,CASRSGTGISSSRGYTF
NA,TRBV15,NA,TRBJ2-1,TGTGCCACCAGCAGAGAGAGAGGGGGTCTAGCGGACCCTAATGAGCAGTTCTTC,CATSRERGGLADPNEQFF
NA,TRBV7-9,TRBD2,TRBJ2-1,TGTGCCAGCAGCTTAGACCGACTAGCGGGTTACAATGAGCAGTTCTTC,CASSLDRLAGYNEQFF
NA,TRBV18,NA,TRBJ2-3,TGTGCCAGCTCACCAGGTGTAGGGCTAGATACGCAGTATTTT,CASSPGVGLDTQYF
NA,TRBV10-3,NA,TRBJ2-2,TGTGCCATCAGTGAGTCGAGGGAAGGTTCGACCGGGGAGCTGTTTTTT,CAISESREGSTGELFF
few,TRBV7-9,TRBD2,TRBJ2-7,TGTGCCAGCACCCCGGGACTAGGGACCCTCGGCGAGCAGTACTTC,CASTPGLGTLGEQYF
NA,TRBV14,NA,TRBJ2-1,TGTGCCAGCAGCCAAACCTGGGTCTACAATGAGCAGTTCTTC,CASSQTWVYNEQFF
NA,TRBV6-5,NA,TRBJ1-6,TGTGCCAGCAGCAACGAGGGGAACAATTCACCCCTCCACTTT,CASSNEGNNSPLHF
NA,TRBV6-5,NA,TRBJ1-1,TGTGCCAGCAGTGACGAGGTCCCTGAAGCTTTCTTT,CASSDEVPEAFF
NA,TRBV27,NA,TRBJ1-5,TGTGCCAGCAGTTCCATCGAAGGGACGTCTTTTAATCAGCCCCAGCATTTT,CASSSIEGTSFNQPQHF
NA,TRBV7-2,TRBD1,TRBJ2-7,TGTGCCAGCAGCTTAGCTGGGACAGGAAGCTACGAGCAGTACTTC,CASSLAGTGSYEQYF
NA,TRBV27,TRBD1,TRBJ2-3,TGTGCCAGCAGGAGAGGGACAGCTAGCACAGATACGCAGTATTTT,CASRRGTASTDTQYF
NA,TRBV9,NA,TRBJ2-1,TGTGCCAGCAGCGTAGAGCCTAGCTCCTACAATGAGCAGTTCTTC,CASSVEPSSYNEQFF
NA,TRBV4-1,NA,TRBJ2-7,TGCGCCAGCAGCCAACTAGACGAGCAGTACTTC,CASSQLDEQYF
NA,TRBV5-6,TRBD2,TRBJ2-3,TGTGCCAGCAGCTTGGGACTAGCGGGAGCAAGAGATACGCAGTATTTT,CASSLGLAGARDTQYF
NA,TRBV4-1,NA,TRBJ1-2,TGCGCCAGCAGCCAATCAAGTACTTACTATGGCTACACCTTC,CASSQSSTYYGYTF
once,TRBV7-9,TRBD2,TRBJ2-7,TGTGCCAGCAGTGTAACTAGCGCATCCTACGAGCAGTACTTC,CASSVTSASYEQYF
NA,TRBV2,NA,TRBJ1-4,TGTGCCAGCAGTGAAGCTGGGCAGGCAGAAGAAAAACTGTTTTTT,CASSEAGQAEEKLFF